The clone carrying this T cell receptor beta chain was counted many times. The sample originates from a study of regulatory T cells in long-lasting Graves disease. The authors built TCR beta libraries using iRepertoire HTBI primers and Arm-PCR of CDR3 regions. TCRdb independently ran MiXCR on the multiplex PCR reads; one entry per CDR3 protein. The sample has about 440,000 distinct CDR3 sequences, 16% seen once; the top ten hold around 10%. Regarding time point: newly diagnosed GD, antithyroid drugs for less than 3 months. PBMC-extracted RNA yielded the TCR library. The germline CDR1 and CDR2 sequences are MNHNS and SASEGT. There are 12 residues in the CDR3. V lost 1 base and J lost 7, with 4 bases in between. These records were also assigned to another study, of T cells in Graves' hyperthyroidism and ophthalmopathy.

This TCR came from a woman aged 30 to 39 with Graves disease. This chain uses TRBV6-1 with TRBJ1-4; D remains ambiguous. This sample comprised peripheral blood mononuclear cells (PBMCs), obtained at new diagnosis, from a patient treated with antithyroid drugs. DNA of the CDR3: TGTGCCAGCAGTGAAGATTCTGAAAAACTGTTTTTT. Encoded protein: CASSEDSEKLFF.